This T cell receptor (beta chain) was observed in a study of blood T cell repertoires in COVID-19. Study context: From the United States, Italy and Spain came samples of acute and convalescent COVID-19.

Participant ages covered about 18 to 95 years across about 22 US areas. Donors were grouped by their self-reported clinical history. Germline CDR1 reads MNHEY; CDR2 reads SVGAGI. This CDR3 spans 12 amino acids. V was cut by 7 bases and J by 7 bases, with 10 bases left in between. How the authors handled the data: Amplification from reference gene primers served as the basis for estimated nucleated cell counts. Sequencing used immunoSEQ multiplex PCR; TCRdb keeps in-frame clones, though not all of them. Clone size and V and J calls were adopted from that table, with D and trimming inferred from the DNA. This table holds about 200,000 clones, about 80% found once.

This rearrangement joins TRBV6-5 to TRBJ2-2; perhaps TRBD1 as D (6 bases). The sequenced material came from PBMCs or T cells enriched from blood (not recorded which). The source is a woman aged 55-69 years with acute COVID-19. The CDR3 nucleotides are TGTGCCAGCATCAACAGGGTCGGGGAGCTGTTTTTT. The encoded protein is CASINRVGELFF.